This entry lists 22 T cell receptor beta chains sequenced from one sample in a study of cytomegalovirus exposure and HLA in healthy donors. The PCR was carried out with 60 Vbeta primers and 13 Jbeta primers. Sequenced by immunoSEQ multiplex PCR; TCRdb stores in-frame clones only, minus some. The sample has some 200,000 clones; 75% to 90% are singletons. Sequencing was done on a sample of PBMCs. The receptors were gathered from a man aged 35-49 years in good health and CMV-seropositive.

J is TRBJ2-7 and V is TRBV6-6, with 9 bases fitting TRBD1. The junction had 6 bases not matched to a gene; V was cut back by 7 bases and J by 2 bases. The CDR3 consists of 14 residues. Germline CDR1 and CDR2: MNHNY and SVGAGI (reference sequence). The CDR3 nucleotides are TGTGCCAGCAACAGACAGGGGGGCACCTACGAGCAGTACTTC. Translating it yields CASNRQGGTYEQYF.

The rearrangement links TRBV11-1 to TRBJ2-7; 7 bases agree with TRBD1. V dropped 4 bases and J dropped 3; count of bases not matched to a gene: 3. Germline-derived CDR1 and CDR2 are SGHAT and FQDESV (reference sequence). The CDR3 runs to 13 residues. The chain's CDR3 is CASSSGTDYEQYF. For the CDR3, the DNA is TGTGCCAGCAGCTCCGGGACAGACTACGAGCAGTACTTC.

The count of this clone is one. The chain recombines TRBV9 with TRBJ2-7, with D perhaps matching TRBD2 (6 bases). CDR3 length equals 14 residues. With 4 bases removed from V and 2 bases from J, the gap between germline ends came to 13 bases. Germline loops: CDR1 SGDLS, CDR2 YYNGEE. The CDR3 DNA sequence: TGTGCCAGCAGCCCAGCGGGTTTCGCCTACGAGCAGTACTTC. Its translation is CASSPAGFAYEQYF.

The chain joins TRBV28 to TRBJ1-6, with TRBD1 identical over 8 bases. CDR1 and CDR2 (germline): MDHEN, SYDVKM. The CDR3 is made up of 15 amino acids. J gave up 6 bases and V 4 bases, and 5 bases lay outside the gene matches. CDR3 sequence (DNA): TGTGCCAGCAGTTACCCGGACAGGGTTAATTCACCCCTCCACTTT. This sequence encodes CASSYPDRVNSPLHF.

The CDR3 nucleotides are TGTGCCAGCAGTTATACAGGGGAGTATGGCTACACCTTC. Protein sequence: CASSYTGEYGYTF. This chain links TRBV7-2 with TRBJ1-2; 7 bases are shared with TRBD1. V dropped 6 bases and J dropped 5; count of bases not matched to a gene: 6. This CDR3 has 13 amino acids. Germline V lookup: CDR1 SGHTA, CDR2 FQGNSA.

The rearrangement links TRBV9 to TRBJ2-1; 9 bases are shared with TRBD2. Germline V gene data show CDR1 as SGDLS and CDR2 as YYNGEE. This CDR3 has 15 residues. Trimming removed 1 base from V and 8 bases from J; junction bases left unmatched: 7. This chain's CDR3 is CASSVQASGVDEQFF. CDR3 in DNA: TGTGCCAGCAGCGTACAGGCTAGCGGGGTTGATGAGCAGTTCTTC.

This chain connects TRBV13 to TRBJ1-2, with D tentatively TRBD1 (5 bases). Germline V gene sequence: CDR1 PRHDT, CDR2 FYEKMQ (reference sequence). This CDR3 contains 16 residues. V lost 3 bases and J 5 bases, leaving 19 bases between the germline ends. This CDR3 is CASSLGGSDDQYGYTF. Here the CDR3 DNA reads TGTGCCAGCAGCTTGGGGGGGTCAGACGACCAGTATGGCTACACCTTC.

The chain couples TRBV30 to TRBJ1-1; 7 bases fit TRBD1. The CDR3 contains 12 residues. The junction had 3 bases not matched to a gene; V was cut back by 7 bases and J by 1 base. Per the germline V gene, CDR1 is GTSNPN and CDR2 is SVGIG (reference sequence). The CDR3 sequence: CALTGTNTEAFF. The CDR3 DNA reads as TGTGCCTTGACAGGGACGAACACTGAAGCTTTCTTT. The entire variable domain, with the rest obtained from reference TRBV30 and TRBJ1-1, is as follows: SQTIHQWPATLVQPVGSPLSLECTVEGTSNPNLYWYRQAAGRGLQLLFYSVGIGQISSEVPQNLSASRPQDRQFILSSKKLLLSDSGFYLCALTGTNTEAFFGQGTRLTVV.

This chain links TRBV5-6 with TRBJ1-1; D unclear. The germline V gene encodes CDR1 SGHDT and CDR2 YYEEEE. CDR3 length: 16 amino acids. The germline V and J ends were trimmed by 0 bases and 1 base, with 13 bases remaining between them. CDR3 sequence (DNA): TGTGCCAGCAGCTTGGTGGGTTTGGGAGGGAACACTGAAGCTTTCTTT. This codes for CASSLVGLGGNTEAFF. The full variable domain, in which reference TRBV5-6 and TRBJ1-1 provide the parts outside the CDR3, is DAGVTQSPTHLIKTRGQQVTLRCSPKSGHDTVSWYQQALGQGPQFIFQYYEEEERQRGNFPDRFSGHQFPNYSSELNVNALLLGDSALYLCASSLVGLGGNTEAFFGQGTRLTVV.

This chain joins TRBV5-1 and TRBJ2-3, with D perhaps TRBD1 (6 bases). The CDR3 length is 15 residues. Germline V lookup: CDR1 SGHRS, CDR2 YFSETQ. Trimming cost V 4 bases and J 2 bases, with 14 bases left between them. CDR3 sequence: CASSITGPATDTQYF. CDR3 nucleotide sequence: TGCGCCAGCAGCATCACAGGGCCCGCCACAGATACGCAGTATTTT.

This chain links TRBV5-4 with TRBJ1-4; D gene uncertain. V dropped 7 bases and J dropped 5 bases, with 9 bases sitting between them. CDR3 length equals 12 residues. Germline V gives CDR1 SGHNT, CDR2 YYREEE (reference sequence). The CDR3 protein is CASSRENEKLFF. The CDR3 DNA sequence: TGTGCCAGCTCTCGGGAGAATGAAAAACTGTTTTTT.

In DNA form, the CDR3 reads TGTGCCAGCAGTTTGGAGGCATCCGGGGAGCTGTTTTTT. Amino acid sequence: CASSLEASGELFF. The chain links TRBV27 to TRBJ2-2, with D tentatively TRBD2 (5 bases). Germline lookup yields CDR1 MNHEY and CDR2 SMNVEV (reference sequence). The CDR3 is made up of 13 amino acids. Between the trimmed V and J ends, which lost 3 bases and 6 bases, there was a span of 8 bases.

This rearrangement joins TRBV6-1 to TRBJ2-7; 7 bases map to TRBD1. This CDR3 has 12 amino acids. The V and J ends lost 9 bases and 6 bases, in that order; junction bases with no gene match: 8. CDR1 MNHNS and CDR2 SASEGT come from the germline V gene. Here the CDR3 reads CASKTGLSEQYF. The CDR3 nucleotides read TGTGCCAGTAAGACAGGGCTCAGCGAGCAGTACTTC.

The gene calls are TRBV7-2 and TRBJ2-1; 7 positions match TRBD1. Unmatched junction bases numbered 8, after V lost 3 bases and J lost 0 bases. Germline V lookup: CDR1 SGHTA, CDR2 FQGNSA. This CDR3 has 17 amino acids. CDR3 nucleotide sequence: TGTGCCAGCAGCTTTCGGCCGGACAGGAGCTCCTACAATGAGCAGTTCTTC. Translating it yields CASSFRPDRSSYNEQFF.

This clone has just a few counts. This chain joins TRBV27 and TRBJ2-3; no clear D gene. Per the germline V gene, CDR1 is MNHEY and CDR2 is SMNVEV (reference sequence). This CDR3 contains 12 residues. Trimming removed 7 bases from V and 5 bases from J, with 10 bases in between. The CDR3 region has the DNA TGTGCCAGCACCTCGCGCGGAGATACGCAGTATTTT. Encoded protein: CASTSRGDTQYF.

The chain joins TRBV29-1 to TRBJ2-2; D perhaps matches TRBD2 (7 bases). The CDR3 runs to 15 residues. Trimming took off 4 bases at V and 4 bases at J, with 16 bases between the two ends. Germline loops: CDR1 SQVTM, CDR2 ANQGSEA. CDR3 in DNA: TGCAGCGTTGGGCGCGGGGGCTTTGGCACCGGGGAGCTGTTTTTT. As protein: CSVGRGGFGTGELFF.

CDR3 bases: TGTGCCATCAGTGATTTACAGGGTCAGGATGGCTACACCTTC. This translates into CAISDLQGQDGYTF. V and J are TRBV10-3 and TRBJ1-2; D is perhaps TRBD1 (6 bases). CDR1 is ENHRY, CDR2 SYGVKD, per germline. Trimming took 3 bases from V and 6 from J, leaving 14 bases between them. This CDR3 is built from 14 residues.

DNA for the CDR3: TGTGCCAGCAGCTTGGGGGACAGGGAAGGAAATGAGCAGTTCTTC. As protein: CASSLGDREGNEQFF. This chain uses TRBV5-4 with TRBJ2-1, with 9 bases fitting TRBD1. Germline CDR1 and CDR2: SGHNT and YYREEE (reference sequence). The V gene end was trimmed by 0 bases and the J gene end by 7 bases; junction bases not matched to a gene: 5. The CDR3 length is 15 residues. The variable domain in full, completed from reference TRBV5-4 and TRBJ2-1, reads ETGVTQSPTHLIKTRGQQVTLRCSSQSGHNTVSWYQQALGQGPQFIFQYYREEENGRGNFPPRFSGLQFPNYSSELNVNALELDDSALYLCASSLGDREGNEQFFGPGTRLTVL.

This clone was detected only a few times. Here the CDR3 DNA reads TGTGCCAGCTCAGGGCAGCCAACCTACGAGCAGTACTTC. Its translation is CASSGQPTYEQYF. V is TRBV18 and J is TRBJ2-7; D call uncertain. The CDR3 covers 13 residues. V lost 5 bases and J 2 bases, leaving 10 bases between the germline ends. In germline, CDR1 is KGHSH, CDR2 LQKENI.

This chain links TRBV28 with TRBJ1-1, with D possibly being TRBD1 (5 bases). Germline V gene lookup returns CDR1 MDHEN and CDR2 SYDVKM. This CDR3 comprises 14 residues. V was shortened by 5 bases and J by 1 base, with 11 bases between the two germline ends. The CDR3 sequence: CASSATGGNTEAFF. The CDR3 coding sequence is TGTGCCAGCAGTGCTACCGGGGGGAACACTGAAGCTTTCTTT.

The V gene is TRBV7-2, the J gene TRBJ2-4, with a possible D match to TRBD2 (5 bases). Deletions cut 1 base from V and 3 bases from J, with 7 bases between. CDR3 length: 14 amino acids. Per the germline V gene, CDR1 is SGHTA and CDR2 is FQGNSA. CDR3 sequence: CASSLDGSKNIQYF. The CDR3 coding sequence is TGTGCCAGCAGCTTAGATGGGAGCAAAAACATTCAGTACTTC.

This chain uses TRBV14 with TRBJ1-6; D unclear. Trimming removed 7 bases at V and 0 bases at J, with 7 bases between. In germline, CDR1 is SGHDN, CDR2 FVKESK. This CDR3 spans 14 amino acids. DNA for the CDR3: TGTGCCAGCACGGGGAGCTCCTATAATTCACCCCTCCACTTT. The encoded protein is CASTGSSYNSPLHF.